The TCR beta chain described here comes from a study of T cell responses to AZD1222 COVID-19 vaccine. Germline CDR1 is WSHSY and CDR2 is SAAADI. The CDR3 covers 14 residues. Trimming removed 2 bases from V and 1 base from J, with 6 bases in between. Clones were sequenced by immunoSEQ multiplex PCR, and TCRdb holds only the in-frame ones, with some missing. The data contain approximately 140,000 clones, approximately 94% of them singletons. Details on this clone: The antigen is not known. Other DNA sequences in this specimen translate into the identical CDR3.

Whole-study results and caveats: Per reports, nearly half of all spike-specific TCRs target regions that are unmutated in variants.

This clonotype originated in an adult in good health. The sequencing used peripheral blood, collected on day 0 of AZD1222 vaccination. The chain links TRBV10-2 to TRBJ1-5; D not resolved. Written as DNA, the CDR3 is TGCGCCAGCAGTGAGAGTCAAAGCAATCAGCCCCAGCATTTT. It yields the protein CASSESQSNQPQHF.